The present TCR beta chain was sequenced within a study of beta chain features in type 1 diabetes. The CDR3 runs to 16 residues. Deletions cut 6 bases from V and 4 bases from J, with 19 bases between. The germline CDR1 and CDR2 sequences are MNHEY and SMNVEV (reference sequence). This clone was counted only a few times. Reverse transcription of all isolated RNA meant that expressed TCRB transcripts were sequenced. The method was immunoSEQ multiplex PCR; TCRdb's version includes in-frame clones alone and lacks a portion of them. Found here are hundreds of thousands of clones, roughly 15% of them singletons; the top ten hold about 0.097%.

The sequencing sample was made of naive CD4+ T cells from blood. The sequence derives from a man aged 18 to 30 in good health. The chain joins TRBV27 to TRBJ2-1; D is perhaps TRBD2 (6 bases). Here the CDR3 reads CASRVAGLTGYNEQFF. As DNA, the CDR3 is TGTGCCAGCAGGGTGGCGGGGTTAACGGGGTACAATGAGCAGTTCTTC.